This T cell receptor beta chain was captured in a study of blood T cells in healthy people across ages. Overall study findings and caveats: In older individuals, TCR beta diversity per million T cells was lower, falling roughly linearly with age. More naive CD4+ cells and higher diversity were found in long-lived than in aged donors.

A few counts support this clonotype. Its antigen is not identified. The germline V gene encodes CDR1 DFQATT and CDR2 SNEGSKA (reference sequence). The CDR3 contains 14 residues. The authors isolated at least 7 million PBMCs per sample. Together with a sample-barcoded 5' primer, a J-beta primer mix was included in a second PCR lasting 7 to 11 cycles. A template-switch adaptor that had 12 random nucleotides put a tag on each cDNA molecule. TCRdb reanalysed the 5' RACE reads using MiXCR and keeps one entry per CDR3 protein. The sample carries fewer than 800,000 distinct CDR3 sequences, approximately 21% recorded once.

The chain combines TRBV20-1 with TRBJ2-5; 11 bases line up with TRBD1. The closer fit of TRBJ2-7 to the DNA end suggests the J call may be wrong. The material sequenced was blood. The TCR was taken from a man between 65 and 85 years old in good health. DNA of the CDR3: TGCAGTGCTCCCCCGGGACAGGGGGCCTACGAGCAGTACTTC. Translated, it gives CSAPPGQGAYEQYF.